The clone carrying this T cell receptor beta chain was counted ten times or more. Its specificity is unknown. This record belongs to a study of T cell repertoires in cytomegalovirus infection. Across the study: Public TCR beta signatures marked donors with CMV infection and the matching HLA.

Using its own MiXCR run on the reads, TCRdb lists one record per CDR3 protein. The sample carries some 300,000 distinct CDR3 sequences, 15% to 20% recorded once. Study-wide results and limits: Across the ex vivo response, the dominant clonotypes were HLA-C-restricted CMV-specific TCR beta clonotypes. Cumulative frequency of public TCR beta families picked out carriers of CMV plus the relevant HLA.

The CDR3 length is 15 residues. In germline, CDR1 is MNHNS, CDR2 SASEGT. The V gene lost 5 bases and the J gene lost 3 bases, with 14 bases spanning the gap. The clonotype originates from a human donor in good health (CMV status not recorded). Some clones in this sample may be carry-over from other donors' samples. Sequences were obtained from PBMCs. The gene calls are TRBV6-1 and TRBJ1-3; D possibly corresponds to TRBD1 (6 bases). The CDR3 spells CASSSQTGRGNTIYF. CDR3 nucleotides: TGTGCCAGCAGTTCCCAGACAGGTCGTGGAAACACCATATATTTT.